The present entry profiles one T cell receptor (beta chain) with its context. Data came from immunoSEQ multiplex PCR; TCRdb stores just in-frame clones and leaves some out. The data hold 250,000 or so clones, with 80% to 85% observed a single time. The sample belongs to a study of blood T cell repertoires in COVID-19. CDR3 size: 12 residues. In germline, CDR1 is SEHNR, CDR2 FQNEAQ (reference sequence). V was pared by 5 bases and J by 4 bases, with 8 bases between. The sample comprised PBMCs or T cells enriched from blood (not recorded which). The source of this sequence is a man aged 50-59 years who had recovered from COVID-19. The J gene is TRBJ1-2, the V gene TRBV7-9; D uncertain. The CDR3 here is CASSLVPYGYTF. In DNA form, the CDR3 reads TGTGCCAGCAGCCTCGTTCCCTATGGCTACACCTTC.